The 8 T cell receptor beta chains listed next were all sequenced from one sample in a study of shared T cell receptors in the human thymus. Some clones are missing from TCRdb's copy, which holds only in-frame ones; the method was immunoSEQ multiplex PCR. This table holds 720,000 or so clones, approximately 85% found once. This sample also appeared in a second study, on human thymus T cells.

The sample consisted of thymocytes. The receptors here all came from a girl under three years old with a congenital heart defect.

This clone was found once. This rearrangement joins TRBV9 to TRBJ1-4; maybe TRBD1 (5 bases). Germline loops: CDR1 SGDLS, CDR2 YYNGEE. This CDR3 is 14 amino acids long. V was cut by 4 bases and J by 8 bases, with 15 bases left in between. The CDR3 DNA is TGTGCCAGCAGCTCACCAGCCAGGGCCGAAAAACTGTTTTTT. Amino acids: CASSSPARAEKLFF. Full variable domain (outside the CDR3, taken from reference TRBV9 and TRBJ1-4): DSGVTQTPKHLITATGQRVTLRCSPRSGDLSVYWYQQSLDQGLQFLIQYYNGEERAKGNILERFSAQQFPDLHSELNLSSLELGDSALYFCASSSPARAEKLFFGSGTQLSVL.

The rearrangement uses TRBV7-3 and TRBJ2-7, with 9 bases lining up with TRBD1. This CDR3 comprises 17 residues. Germline CDR1 is SGHTA and CDR2 is FQGTGA. V lost 5 bases to trimming and J lost 0 bases; unmatched junction nucleotides: 11. The CDR3 sequence: CASSRVPAGQGSYEQYF. As DNA, the CDR3 is TGTGCCAGCAGCAGAGTACCTGCGGGACAGGGCTCCTACGAGCAGTACTTC. Filled out from reference TRBV7-3 and TRBJ2-7, the complete variable domain reads GAGVSQTPSNKVTEKGKYVELRCDPISGHTALYWYRQSLGQGPEFLIYFQGTGAADDSGLPNDRFFAVRPEGSVSTLKIQRTERGDSAVYLCASSRVPAGQGSYEQYFGPGTRLTVT.

This chain uses TRBV2 with TRBJ1-6; D is possibly TRBD1 (5 bases). V was clipped by 6 bases and J by 5 bases, with 11 bases between them. The CDR3 has 14 residues. Per germline, CDR1 SNHLY and CDR2 FYNNEI. In DNA form, the CDR3 reads TGTGCCAGCAGATGGGGACTGGATAATTCACCCCTCCACTTT. This codes for CASRWGLDNSPLHF.

The chain couples TRBV2 to TRBJ2-4; 14 bases are shared with TRBD2. Looked up from germline, CDR1 is SNHLY and CDR2 is FYNNEI. The CDR3 spans 17 residues. With V trimmed by 6 bases and J by 7 bases, 11 bases remained unmatched. CDR3 coding DNA: TGTGCCAGCAGAGGGACTAGCGGGGGCTCCGGAGGGAACATTCAGTACTTC. It translates to CASRGTSGGSGGNIQYF.

Here the CDR3 DNA reads TGTGCCAGCAGTACACCGGGACAGGGGATAAATGAAAAACTGTTTTTT. Protein sequence: CASSTPGQGINEKLFF. This chain connects TRBV28 to TRBJ1-4, with 10 bases identical to TRBD1. There are 16 residues in the CDR3. Trimming at V came to 5 bases and at J to 5 bases, leaving 8 bases not matched to a gene. The V gene's germline CDR1 is MDHEN and CDR2 SYDVKM.

V usage is TRBV10-1 and J usage is TRBJ2-7, with 10 bases identical to TRBD1. V lost 5 bases and J lost 4; bases outside the gene matches: 11. This CDR3 has 16 residues. CDR1 is WNHNN and CDR2 is SYGVQD in the germline V gene (reference sequence). CDR3 in DNA: TGCGCCAGCAGTCCCGGGACAGGGGCGTTCCCTTACGAGCAGTACTTC. This codes for CASSPGTGAFPYEQYF.

CDR3 in amino acids: CASAPGVAQPQHF. The CDR3 DNA is TGTGCCAGCGCACCCGGGGTAGCTCAGCCCCAGCATTTT. The chain is built from TRBV2 and TRBJ1-5; D unresolved. Trimming shortened V by 8 bases and J by 6 bases, and 14 bases separated the two germline ends. This CDR3 is built from 13 residues. Germline values: CDR1 SNHLY, CDR2 FYNNEI.

The chain carries TRBV25-1 and TRBJ2-1; the D gene is possibly TRBD1 (7 bases). Germline V lookup: CDR1 MGHDK, CDR2 SYGVNS. Trimming removed 8 bases from V and 6 bases from J, with 20 bases in between. CDR3 length: 15 residues. The CDR3 spells CASAGQPTRGNEQFF. For the CDR3, the DNA is TGTGCCAGCGCGGGACAGCCTACAAGGGGCAATGAGCAGTTCTTC.